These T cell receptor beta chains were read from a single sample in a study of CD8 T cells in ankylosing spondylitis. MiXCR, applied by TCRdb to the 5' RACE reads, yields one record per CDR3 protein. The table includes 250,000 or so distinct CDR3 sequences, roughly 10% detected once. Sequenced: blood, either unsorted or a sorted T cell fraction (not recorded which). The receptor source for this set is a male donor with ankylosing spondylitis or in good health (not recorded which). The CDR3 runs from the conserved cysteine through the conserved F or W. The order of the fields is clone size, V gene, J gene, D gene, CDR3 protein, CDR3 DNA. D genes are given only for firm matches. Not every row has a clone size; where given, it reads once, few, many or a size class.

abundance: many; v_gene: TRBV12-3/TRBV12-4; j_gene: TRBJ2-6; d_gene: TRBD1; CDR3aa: CASSLVVGQLTANVLTF; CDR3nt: TGTGCCAGCAGTTTAGTGGTGGGACAGCTTACGGCCAACGTCCTGACTTTC
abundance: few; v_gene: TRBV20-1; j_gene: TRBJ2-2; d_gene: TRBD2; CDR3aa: CSASLPPGLADLHTGELFF; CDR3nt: TGCAGTGCTAGCCTCCCCCCGGGACTAGCGGATTTACACACCGGGGAGCTGTTTTTT
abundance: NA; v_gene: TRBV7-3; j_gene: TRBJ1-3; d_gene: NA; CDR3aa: CASSLTGNSDTIYF; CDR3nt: TGTGCCAGCAGCTTAACGGGCAACTCGGACACCATATATTTT
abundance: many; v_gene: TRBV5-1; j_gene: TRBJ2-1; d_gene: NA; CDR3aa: CASSWTDMEWNEQFF; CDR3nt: TGCGCCAGCAGCTGGACGGACATGGAGTGGAATGAGCAGTTCTTC
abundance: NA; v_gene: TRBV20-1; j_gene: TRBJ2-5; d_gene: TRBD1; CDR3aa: CSALGGQGSPETQYF; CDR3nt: TGCAGTGCTTTAGGTGGACAGGGTTCCCCAGAGACCCAGTACTTC
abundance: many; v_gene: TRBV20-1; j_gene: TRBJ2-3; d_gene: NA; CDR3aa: CSASGGRTDTQYF; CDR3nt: TGCAGTGCTAGCGGGGGCCGCACAGATACGCAGTATTTT
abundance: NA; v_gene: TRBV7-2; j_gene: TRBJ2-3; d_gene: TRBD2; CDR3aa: CASTVLAVSSDTQYF; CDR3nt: TGTGCCAGCACCGTACTAGCGGTTTCTTCAGATACGCAGTATTTT
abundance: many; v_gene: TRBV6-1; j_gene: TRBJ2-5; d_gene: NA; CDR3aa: CASSGGSAVETQYF; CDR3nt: TGTGCCAGCAGTGGGGGTAGTGCGGTTGAGACCCAGTACTTC
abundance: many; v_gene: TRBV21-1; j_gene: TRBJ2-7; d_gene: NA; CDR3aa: CASSKSGRDCHEQYF; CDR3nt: TGTGCCAGCAGCAAATCGGGCAGGGATTGCCACGAGCAGTACTTC
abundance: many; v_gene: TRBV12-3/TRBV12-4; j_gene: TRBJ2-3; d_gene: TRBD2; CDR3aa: CASSLGHIGGLLWGGSRTDTQYF; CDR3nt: TGTGCCAGCAGTTTAGGCCACATCGGAGGTTTACTATGGGGCGGGAGTCGGACAGATACGCAGTATTTT
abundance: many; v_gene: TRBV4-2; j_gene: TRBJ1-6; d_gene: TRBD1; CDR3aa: CASSRGQGNNSPLHF; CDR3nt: TGTGCCAGCAGCCGTGGACAGGGAAATAATTCACCCCTCCACTTT
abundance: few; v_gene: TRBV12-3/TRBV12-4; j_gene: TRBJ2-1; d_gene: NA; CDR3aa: CASSFVNRNEQFF; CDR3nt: TGTGCCAGCAGTTTTGTTAATCGAAATGAGCAGTTCTTC
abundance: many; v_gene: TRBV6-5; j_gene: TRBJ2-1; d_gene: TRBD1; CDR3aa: CASSYTTGEWFF; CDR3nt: TGTGCCAGCAGTTACACGACAGGGGAGTGGTTCTTC
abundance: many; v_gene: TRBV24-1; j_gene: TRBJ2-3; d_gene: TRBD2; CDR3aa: CATSGRSAGGSTDTQYF; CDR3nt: TGTGCCACCAGTGGGCGATCGGCGGGGGGTAGCACAGATACGCAGTATTTT
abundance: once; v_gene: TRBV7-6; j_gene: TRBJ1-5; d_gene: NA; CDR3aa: CASSLNGGTQPQHF; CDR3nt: TGTGCCAGCAGCTTAAATGGGGGGACACAGCCCCAGCATTTT
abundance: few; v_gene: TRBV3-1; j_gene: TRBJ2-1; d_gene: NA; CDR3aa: CASSQDLGRQNEQFF; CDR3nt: TGTGCCAGCAGCCAAGACTTGGGACGCCAAAATGAGCAGTTCTTC
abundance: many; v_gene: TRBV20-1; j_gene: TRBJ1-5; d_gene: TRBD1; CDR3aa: CSARGPGGQGIGPQHF; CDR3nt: TGCAGTGCTAGAGGCCCGGGTGGACAGGGGATCGGGCCCCAGCATTTT
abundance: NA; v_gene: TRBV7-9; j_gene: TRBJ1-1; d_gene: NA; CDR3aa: CASSLGLPGEGVFEAFF; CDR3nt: TGTGCCAGCAGCTTAGGATTGCCAGGGGAGGGTGTTTTTGAAGCTTTCTTT
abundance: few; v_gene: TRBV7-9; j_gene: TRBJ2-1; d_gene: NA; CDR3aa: CALRDRSYNEQFF; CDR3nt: TGTGCCTTGCGGGACAGATCCTACAATGAGCAGTTCTTC
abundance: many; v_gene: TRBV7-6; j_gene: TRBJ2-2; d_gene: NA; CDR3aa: CASSMNTGELFF; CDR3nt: TGTGCCAGCAGCATGAACACCGGGGAGCTGTTTTTT
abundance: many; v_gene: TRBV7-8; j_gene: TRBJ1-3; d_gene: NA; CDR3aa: CASSPRLLSGNTIYF; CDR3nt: TGTGCCAGCAGCCCAAGACTCCTTTCTGGAAACACCATATATTTT
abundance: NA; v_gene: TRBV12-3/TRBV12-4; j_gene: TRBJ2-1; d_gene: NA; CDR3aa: CASSHGWNNEQFF; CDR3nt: TGTGCCAGCAGCCACGGTTGGAACAATGAGCAGTTCTTC
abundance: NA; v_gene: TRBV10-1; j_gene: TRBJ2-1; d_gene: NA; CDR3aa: CASSENPGPDEQFF; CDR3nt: TGCGCCAGCAGTGAGAATCCCGGTCCTGATGAGCAGTTCTTC
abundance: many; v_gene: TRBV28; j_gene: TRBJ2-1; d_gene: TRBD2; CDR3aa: CASRPTLAGKHYNEQFF; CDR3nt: TGTGCCAGCAGACCGACTCTAGCGGGGAAACACTACAATGAGCAGTTCTTC
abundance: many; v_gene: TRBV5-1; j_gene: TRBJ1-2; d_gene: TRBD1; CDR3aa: CASSPAPGQGGRYTF; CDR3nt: TGCGCCAGCAGCCCCGCACCGGGACAGGGGGGCCGCTACACCTTC
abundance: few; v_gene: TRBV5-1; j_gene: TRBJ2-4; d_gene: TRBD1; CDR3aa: CASRGQGILAKNIQYF; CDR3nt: TGCGCCAGCAGGGGACAGGGGATCCTAGCCAAAAACATTCAGTACTTC